Sequencing of this TCR beta chain was carried out in a study of immune heterogeneity within non-small cell lung tumors. Study-wide background: The tumors comprised a handful of squamous cell carcinomas, approximately 10 non-squamous carcinomas and 1 not otherwise specified.

Study-wide results and limits: Recurrence of the same dominant CDR3 beta clonotypes was seen across tumor sites within a patient, and site-unique high-frequency clones were present alongside them. Individual patients mostly differed in their high-frequency T-cell receptor beta clonotypes.

Deletions cut 0 bases from V and 4 bases from J, with 10 bases between. CDR3 length equals 14 residues. The V gene's germline CDR1 is SGHRS and CDR2 YFSETQ. The TCR beta CDR3 region was amplified by multiplex PCR employing 32 V and 13 J primers. TCRdb itself ran the multiplex PCR reads through MiXCR, one entry per CDR3 protein. In the table there are around 11,000 distinct CDR3 sequences, under 25% of which are singletons. With around 550 ng used per sample, the template was genomic DNA from bulk tumor. Several biopsies per primary tumor, spaced far apart, were taken during surgery. Untreated, newly diagnosed non-small cell lung cancer patients underwent curative surgery. Details on this clonotype: Its cognate antigen is unknown.

V gene TRBV5-1 combines with J gene TRBJ1-1, with unresolved D. The sequenced material came from lung tumor tissue. This receptor was obtained from a man aged 55-75 years with non-small cell lung cancer. In nucleotides, the CDR3 is TGCGCCAGCAGCTTGGACGGCCGGACCACTGAAGCTTTCTTT. Protein: CASSLDGRTTEAFF.